This T cell receptor (beta chain) was identified during a study of CD8+ T cells in alopecia areata. Study context: At a dose of 5 to 10 mg twice daily, oral tofacitinib was given to treated patients. Study conclusions and caveats: Lesional scalp, especially alopecia totalis/universalis, showed higher clonality than normal scalp.

Extracted from the samples, RNA was reverse transcribed into cDNA to serve as the sequencing template. This table comes from immunoSEQ multiplex PCR, and its TCRdb copy is limited to in-frame clones, with some not included. The sample lists approximately 100,000 clones; roughly two fifths were seen once. On this clone: Antigen unknown.

The J segment lost 2 bases and the V segment lost 5 bases, leaving 5 bases of the junction unmatched. Germline CDR1 SQVTM, CDR2 ANQGSEA. The CDR3 length is 14 residues. Alopecia areata patients gave lesional scalp punch biopsies and peripheral blood samples. Cell sorting was applied to PBMCs, and CD4+ and CD8+ T cells were collected. Material: CD4+ T cells sorted from blood. The chain uses TRBV29-1 and TRBJ1-2, with 10 bases fitting TRBD1. The receptor was isolated from a human donor with alopecia areata. CDR3 region: CSVHRTGGNYGYTF. CDR3 bases: TGCAGCGTTCACCGGACAGGGGGAAACTATGGCTACACCTTC.